Shown below are 7 T cell receptor beta chains from a single sample sequenced in a study of vaccination effects on CD4 cells after COVID-19. Measured with immunoSEQ multiplex PCR; TCRdb has only the in-frame clones, and not every one. The sample shows about 55,000 clones, roughly 70% of them seen only once. Sequencing followed a ViraFEST assay step that expanded antigen-specific CD4+ T cells with viral peptide pools. Culture proceeded for approximately 10 days, and CD4+ T cells were then isolated. Recipients of the vaccine had no prior SARS-CoV-2 infection and negative nucleocapsid antibodies. These TCRs are of unknown antigen specificity. Material: CD4+ T cells from PBMCs cultured with SARS-CoV-2 spike peptides, obtained before COVID-19 vaccination. The receptors here all came from a human donor who received a COVID-19 vaccine.

The rearrangement uses TRBV7-8 and TRBJ1-5; D is uncertain. The germline V and J ends were trimmed by 6 bases and 3 bases, with 18 bases remaining between them. Germline lookup yields CDR1 SGHVS and CDR2 FQNEAQ. The CDR3 covers 16 residues. Written as DNA, the CDR3 is TGTGCCAGCAGTGTAGGGAACGGGGTAATCAATCAGCCCCAGCATTTT. Its translation is CASSVGNGVINQPQHF. Based on the CDR3 plus reference TRBV7-8 and TRBJ1-5, the full variable domain is GAGVSQSPRYKVAKRGQDVALRCDPISGHVSLFWYQQALGQGPEFLTYFQNEAQLDKSGLPSDRFFAERPEGSVSTLKIQRTQQEDSAVYLCASSVGNGVINQPQHFGDGTRLSIL.

J is TRBJ2-1 and V is TRBV5-6; 14 positions agree with TRBD2. J lost 9 bases, V lost 3 bases, and 11 bases had no gene match. The CDR3 totals 17 residues. Germline V gene data show CDR1 as SGHDT and CDR2 as YYEEEE. In DNA form, the CDR3 reads TGTGCCAGCAGCTACCTCCATTATGGACTAGCGGGGGGTGAGCAGTTCTTC. Its protein product is CASSYLHYGLAGGEQFF.

The table lists this clone with a few counts. The rearrangement uses TRBV12-5 and TRBJ1-1; D perhaps matches TRBD1 (5 bases). The V end was cut by 4 bases, the J end by 4 bases, with 19 bases between. This CDR3 is 16 amino acids long. From germline, CDR1 is LGHNT and CDR2 FRNRAP. The DNA of the CDR3 is TGTGCTAGTGGTTCCCCCAGGTGGCAGGGCAGCACTGAAGCTTTCTTT. Protein: CASGSPRWQGSTEAFF.

The chain joins TRBV28 to TRBJ1-4; D remains unclear. Germline CDR1 reads MDHEN; CDR2 reads SYDVKM. The CDR3 is 12 residues long. V dropped 5 bases and J dropped 10 bases, with 11 bases sitting between them. The CDR3 region has the DNA TGTGCCAGCAGTCTGATGGCGGGAAAACTGTTTTTT. This translates into CASSLMAGKLFF. Based on the CDR3 plus reference TRBV28 and TRBJ1-4, the full variable domain is DVKVTQSSRYLVKRTGEKVFLECVQDMDHENMFWYRQDPGLGLRLIYFSYDVKMKEKGDIPEGYSVSREKKERFSLILESASTNQTSMYLCASSLMAGKLFFGSGTQLSVL.

The J gene is TRBJ2-3, the V gene TRBV10-3; TRBD1 agrees at 8 bases. The CDR3 consists of 14 residues. Germline lookup yields CDR1 ENHRY and CDR2 SYGVKD. The V and J ends lost 5 bases and 3 bases, in that order; junction bases with no gene match: 4. CDR3 sequence reads: CAISTGQGTDTQYF. CDR3 DNA: TGTGCCATCAGTACCGGACAGGGAACAGATACGCAGTATTTT.

This clone was seen more than once but under ten times. This chain uses TRBV5-1 with TRBJ2-2; D perhaps matches TRBD1 (6 bases). CDR1 and CDR2 (germline): SGHRS, YFSETQ. CDR3 length equals 13 residues. V lost 2 bases, J lost 6 bases, and 8 bases lay in between. This chain's CDR3 is CASSFGQPGELFF. The CDR3 DNA sequence: TGCGCCAGCAGCTTTGGACAGCCCGGGGAGCTGTTTTTT.

This rearrangement joins TRBV9 to TRBJ2-2, with 9 bases matching TRBD1. V lost 5 bases to trimming and J lost 3 bases; unmatched junction nucleotides: 8. The CDR3 sequence is 16 residues long. Germline loops: CDR1 SGDLS, CDR2 YYNGEE. Here the CDR3 DNA reads TGTGCCAGCAGTGAGGGACAGGGTTCTGACACCGGGGAGCTGTTTTTT. Protein product: CASSEGQGSDTGELFF. The entire variable domain, with the rest obtained from reference TRBV9 and TRBJ2-2, is as follows: DSGVTQTPKHLITATGQRVTLRCSPRSGDLSVYWYQQSLDQGLQFLIQYYNGEERAKGNILERFSAQQFPDLHSELNLSSLELGDSALYFCASSEGQGSDTGELFFGEGSRLTVL.